This T cell receptor beta chain was captured in a study of T cells in Graves' hyperthyroidism and ophthalmopathy. Amplification targeted TCR beta CDR3 regions from RNA transcripts. Using the HTBI primer set, a first-round RT-PCR was run on the TCR CDR3. TCRdb passed the multiplex PCR reads through MiXCR, listing each CDR3 protein once. Of hundreds of thousands of distinct CDR3 sequences in the sample, over 35% were seen once. The CDR3 runs 18 residues. V was pared by 0 bases and J by 1 base, with 18 bases between. CDR1 is MNHEY, CDR2 SVGEGT, per germline. This TCR was recovered from a man aged 18 to 30 with Graves' hyperthyroidism. V is TRBV6-2 or TRBV6-3 and J is TRBJ1-1, with D uncertain. Sequencing used blood. The CDR3 nucleotides are TGTGCCAGCAGTTACTCGGTCCGGACCGCAAATAGGAACACTGAAGCTTTCTTT. Encoded protein: CASSYSVRTANRNTEAFF.